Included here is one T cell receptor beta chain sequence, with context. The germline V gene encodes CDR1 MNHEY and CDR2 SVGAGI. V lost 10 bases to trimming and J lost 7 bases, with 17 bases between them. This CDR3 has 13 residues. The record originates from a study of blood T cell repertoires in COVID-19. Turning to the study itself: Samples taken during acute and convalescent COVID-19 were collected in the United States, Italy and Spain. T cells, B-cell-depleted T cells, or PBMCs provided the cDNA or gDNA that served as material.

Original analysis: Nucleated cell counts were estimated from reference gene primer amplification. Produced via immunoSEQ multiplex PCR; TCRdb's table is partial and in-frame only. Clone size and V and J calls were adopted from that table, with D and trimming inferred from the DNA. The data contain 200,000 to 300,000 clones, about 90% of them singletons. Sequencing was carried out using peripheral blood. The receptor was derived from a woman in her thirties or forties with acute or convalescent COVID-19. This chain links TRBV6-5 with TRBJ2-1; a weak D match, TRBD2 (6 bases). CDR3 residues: CATKRGRGNEQFF. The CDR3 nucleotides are TGTGCCACCAAGCGCGGACGGGGGAATGAGCAGTTCTTC.